The clone carrying this T cell receptor beta chain was seen more than once but under ten times. The CDR3 covers 14 residues. V was shortened by 2 bases and J by 3 bases, with 10 bases between the two germline ends. Looked up from germline, CDR1 is MNHEY and CDR2 is SMNVEV (reference sequence). A second PCR, run for about 7 to 12 cycles, used a sample-barcoded 5' primer plus a J-beta primer mix. MiXCR was run by TCRdb on the 5' RACE reads, yielding one entry per CDR3 protein. The sample contains about 1.1 million distinct CDR3 sequences, 35% to 40% of which appear only once. The data derive from a study of blood T cells in healthy people across ages.

The sample taken for sequencing was blood. This chain links TRBV27 with TRBJ1-1; no firm D call. The clonotype was recovered from a man between 18 and 29 years old in good health. CDR3 region: CASSLGRQYTEAFF. CDR3 bases: TGTGCCAGCAGTTTAGGCAGGCAATACACTGAAGCTTTCTTT.